These T cell receptor beta chains were read from a single sample in a study of cytomegalovirus exposure and HLA in healthy donors. Repertoires were generated with immunoSEQ multiplex PCR, while TCRdb's copy carries only in-frame clones and drops some. The data contain under 150,000 clones, around three quarters of them singletons. The sequenced sample consisted of PBMCs. The receptors come from a woman aged 40 to 55 in good health and CMV-seronegative. CDR3s include the opening cysteine and the closing phenylalanine or tryptophan. A D gene is named only where the DNA matches it firmly. Clone sizes are given selectively: once, few, many, or a class where the clone is expanded.

j_gene | abundance | v_gene | d_gene | CDR3nt | CDR3aa
TRBJ1-1 | NA | TRBV5-1 | TRBD1 | TGCGCCAGCAACTTCGACGGGACAGGGGCAGGTGAAGCTTTCTTT | CASNFDGTGAGEAFF
TRBJ1-2 | once | TRBV28 | NA | TGTGCCAGCAGTTTTGCGGCTGCTAACTATGGCTACACCTTC | CASSFAAANYGYTF
TRBJ1-1 | few | TRBV29-1 | TRBD1 | TGCAGCGTTGTTTTCCAGGGGGTCACTGAAGCTTTCTTT | CSVVFQGVTEAFF
TRBJ2-7 | NA | TRBV25-1 | NA | TGTGCCAGCAGGATCGAGGACTACGAGCAGTACTTC | CASRIEDYEQYF
TRBJ1-2 | NA | TRBV6-4 | NA | TGTGCCAGCAGTCCCGGGACACTGGTCGTTGGCTACACCTTC | CASSPGTLVVGYTF
TRBJ1-3 | NA | TRBV7-2 | TRBD1 | TGTGCCAGCAGCTTAGGGGGGTCGGGACAGGGTCTTGGAAACACCATATATTTT | CASSLGGSGQGLGNTIYF
TRBJ2-7 | NA | TRBV13 | TRBD2 | TGTGCCAGCAGCTTAGGACTAGCGGGAGGCTACGAGCAGTACTTC | CASSLGLAGGYEQYF
TRBJ2-1 | NA | TRBV18 | TRBD2 | TGTGCCAGCTCACCAACGCTAGCGGGAGCCTACAATGAGCAGTTCTTC | CASSPTLAGAYNEQFF
TRBJ2-7 | NA | TRBV28 | TRBD2 | TGTGCCAGCATGTCTACCGGGAGGGTGGCCGAGCAGTACTTC | CASMSTGRVAEQYF
TRBJ1-2 | NA | TRBV6-5 | NA | TGTGCCAGCAGTTTCTTCCTCCGTGGCAGCTATGGCTACACCTTC | CASSFFLRGSYGYTF
TRBJ1-1 | NA | TRBV27 | NA | TGTGCCAGCAGTTTAGTCCCGGGGAACACTGAAGCTTTCTTT | CASSLVPGNTEAFF
TRBJ1-1 | NA | TRBV29-1 | NA | TGCAGCACCCTCTCAGGGTTGAACACTGAAGCTTTCTTT | CSTLSGLNTEAFF
TRBJ1-3 | NA | TRBV4-1 | TRBD1 | TGCGCCAGCAGCCAAGGAACATCTTTGGGACAGAAAAGAAACACCATATATTTT | CASSQGTSLGQKRNTIYF
TRBJ1-5 | NA | TRBV7-9 | TRBD1 | TGTGCCAGCAGCACTCAGCAGGGGGGTAGCAATCAGCCCCAGCATTTT | CASSTQQGGSNQPQHF
TRBJ2-2 | NA | TRBV10-3 | NA | TGTGCCATCAGTGACAGAAACACCGGGGAGCTGTTTTTT | CAISDRNTGELFF
TRBJ2-1 | NA | TRBV5-1 | TRBD2 | TGCGCCAGCAGCTTGGGACTAGCGCGCCTTAGAAGCTCCTACAATGAGCAGTTCTTC | CASSLGLARLRSSYNEQFF
TRBJ1-2 | few | TRBV11-3 | TRBD1 | TGTGCCACCACAGGGGGGCTCTTGAACTATGGCTACACCTTC | CATTGGLLNYGYTF
TRBJ2-7 | NA | TRBV19 | NA | TGTGCCAGTAGTCCGCGAACCCTTTTCGAGCAGTACTTC | CASSPRTLFEQYF
TRBJ1-1 | NA | TRBV4-1 | TRBD1 | TGCGCCAGCAGCCAGTCCGCGGGACAGGCCCCTGAAGCTTTCTTT | CASSQSAGQAPEAFF
TRBJ1-2 | NA | TRBV7-6 | TRBD1 | TGTGCCAGCAGCCCAGGGACAGATCACAACTATGGCTACACCTTC | CASSPGTDHNYGYTF
TRBJ1-4 | few | TRBV6-1 | TRBD1 | TGTGCCAGCAGTACAGGGGAGACTAATGAAAAACTGTTTTTT | CASSTGETNEKLFF
TRBJ1-1 | NA | TRBV29-1 | TRBD1 | TGCAGCGCCCAGGGACAGGGCAACACTGAAGCTTTCTTT | CSAQGQGNTEAFF
TRBJ2-7 | once | TRBV5-1 | TRBD1 | TGCGCCAGCAGTTCGGGACAGGGAGGGTACGAGCAGTACTTC | CASSSGQGGYEQYF
TRBJ1-3 | NA | TRBV6-1 | NA | TGTGCCAGCAGAGACAGAAACACCATATATTTT | CASRDRNTIYF
TRBJ2-7 | few | TRBV6-1 | NA | TGTGCCAGCATACTTCAGGCGAACGAGCAGTACTTC | CASILQANEQYF
TRBJ1-1 | NA | TRBV6-5 | NA | TGTGCCAGCAGTTACCGCGGAGCTGAAGCTTTCTTT | CASSYRGAEAFF
TRBJ2-5 | once | TRBV2 | NA | TGTGCCAGCAGTGAACAGACTAGTTCCGAGACCCAGTACTTC | CASSEQTSSETQYF
TRBJ1-1 | NA | TRBV2 | NA | TGTGCCAGCAGTGGGACAAGTGGCACTGAAGCTTTCTTT | CASSGTSGTEAFF
TRBJ1-2 | NA | TRBV29-1 | NA | TGCAGCGTTGTGGAGGTTGCTGGCTACACCTTC | CSVVEVAGYTF
TRBJ2-5 | NA | TRBV9 | NA | TGTGCCAGCAGCGTGCTAGCCGCCGGAGAGACCCAGTACTTC | CASSVLAAGETQYF
TRBJ2-2 | NA | TRBV5-1 | TRBD2 | TGCGCCAGCAGCTTAGGTGGGACTAGCGGGAGCATTGTTGCCGGGGAGCTGTTTTTT | CASSLGGTSGSIVAGELFF
TRBJ2-4 | NA | TRBV9 | NA | TGTGCCAGCAGCGTAGACCAGGGCATTCAGTACTTC | CASSVDQGIQYF
TRBJ1-2 | NA | TRBV4-1 | NA | TGCGCCAGCAGCCAAGATTGGACACGGACGCCCTATGGCTACACCTTC | CASSQDWTRTPYGYTF
TRBJ2-3 | few | TRBV10-3 | TRBD2 | TGTGCCATCAGGGAATCCCAGCGGGGGGGCTCAGATACGCAGTATTTT | CAIRESQRGGSDTQYF
TRBJ1-1 | NA | TRBV6-5 | NA | TGTGCCAGCAGTTACTCCGGGGGGGGAGGTTACACTGAAGCTTTCTTT | CASSYSGGGGYTEAFF
TRBJ2-1 | few | TRBV14 | TRBD1 | TGTGCCAGCAGCCGCCTGGTGGGACAGGGGAGGTACAATGAGCAGTTCTTC | CASSRLVGQGRYNEQFF
TRBJ1-5 | NA | TRBV6-5 | NA | TGTGCCAGCCGGGTCAGGGCATATAGCAATCAGCCCCAGCATTTT | CASRVRAYSNQPQHF
TRBJ1-1 | NA | TRBV19 | NA | TGTGCCAGTAGTCTTGCTGGATGGACAGCTACCATGAACACTGAAGCTTTCTTT | CASSLAGWTATMNTEAFF
TRBJ1-1 | few | TRBV6-6 | TRBD1 | TGTGCCAGCAGTTATTCTGACAGGGGGAATGAAGCTTTCTTT | CASSYSDRGNEAFF
TRBJ2-6 | NA | TRBV28 | TRBD1 | TGTGCCAGCAGTTCAGGGGGTGGGGCCAACGTCCTGACTTTC | CASSSGGGANVLTF
TRBJ2-2 | NA | TRBV18 | TRBD2 | TGTGCCAGCTCACCAGGAGCCAGCGGGGACTCGAACACCGGGGAGCTGTTTTTT | CASSPGASGDSNTGELFF
TRBJ1-2 | NA | TRBV2 | NA | TGTGCCAGCACCCAGCAGGGGAATGGCTACACCTTC | CASTQQGNGYTF
TRBJ1-2 | NA | TRBV7-9 | NA | TGTGCCAGCAGCTCCGGAGGGGGCTACACCTTC | CASSSGGGYTF
TRBJ2-3 | NA | TRBV2 | NA | TGTGCCAGTCGTACTAGGGGGATCACAGATACGCAGTATTTT | CASRTRGITDTQYF
TRBJ2-5 | NA | TRBV9 | TRBD1 | TGTGCCAGCAGCGTAGCGGGACAGCAAGAGACCCAGTACTTC | CASSVAGQQETQYF
TRBJ2-7 | once | TRBV18 | TRBD1 | TGTGCCAGCTCCCCGGGACAGGGGCCAGGCGAGCAGTACTTC | CASSPGQGPGEQYF
TRBJ2-6 | NA | TRBV10-3 | NA | TGTGCCATCAGTGATGGGCACACTGGGGCCAACGTCCTGACTTTC | CAISDGHTGANVLTF
TRBJ1-5 | NA | TRBV11-1 | NA | TGTGCCAGCAGCCCTAGGTGGGATCAGCCCCAGCATTTT | CASSPRWDQPQHF
TRBJ2-2 | NA | TRBV4-1 | NA | TGCGCCAGCAGCCAAGAGAGGGGCGGGGAGGGGGGGCACACCGGGGAGCTGTTTTTT | CASSQERGGEGGHTGELFF
TRBJ1-2 | NA | TRBV27 | TRBD1 | TGTGCCAGCAGTCCCAGGGACAGGACATCCTATGGCTACACCTTC | CASSPRDRTSYGYTF